The 11 T cell receptor beta chains reported below all come from one sample, sequenced in a study of blood T cell repertoires in COVID-19. The repertoire was sequenced with immunoSEQ multiplex PCR; TCRdb's copy has only in-frame clones and lacks some. The sample includes a few hundred thousand clones, about 89% of them seen just once. Specimen: peripheral blood. The receptors were sampled from a woman aged 25 to 39 with COVID-19, enrolled during active disease.

The chain is built from TRBV28 and TRBJ2-5; 9 bases are shared with TRBD2. Germline V gene lookup returns CDR1 MDHEN and CDR2 SYDVKM. Unmatched junction bases numbered 4, after V lost 7 bases and J lost 4 bases. The CDR3 totals 13 residues. The CDR3 DNA is TGTGCCAGCATGAGGGGACTAGCAGAGACCCAGTACTTC. This translates into CASMRGLAETQYF.

The chain combines TRBV24-1 with TRBJ1-5; 12 bases are shared with TRBD1. CDR1 and CDR2 from the germline V gene are KGHDR and SFDVKD. Germline trimming cut 3 bases from V and 4 bases from J; bases unmatched to any gene: 6. The CDR3 has 17 amino acids. Here the CDR3 DNA reads TGTGCCACCAGTGATCACCGGGACAGGGGGCGGAATCAGCCCCAGCATTTT. Its translation is CATSDHRDRGRNQPQHF.

The V call is TRBV10-3, the J call TRBJ1-2; no clear D. This CDR3 comprises 13 residues. Deletions cut 2 bases from V and 3 bases from J, with 7 bases between. CDR1 and CDR2 from the germline V gene are ENHRY and SYGVKD. The CDR3 nucleotides read TGTGCCATCAGTGAGACGGGGTACTATGGCTACACCTTC. Translating gives CAISETGYYGYTF.

This chain's CDR3 is CASSKPPRQYRMSNQPQHF. CDR3 bases: TGCGCCAGCAGCAAGCCCCCTCGCCAGTACAGGATGTCCAATCAGCCCCAGCATTTT. V is TRBV23-1 and J is TRBJ1-5, with D possibly TRBD1 on 5 matching bases. TRBV23-1 is reported as an ORF; its role is uncertain. The CDR3 spans 19 residues. Trimming took off 6 bases at V and 3 bases at J, with 27 bases between the two ends.

The genes are TRBV5-4 and TRBJ2-3; tentatively, D is TRBD1 (6 bases). Germline CDR1 SGHNT, CDR2 YYREEE (reference sequence). V gave up 4 bases and J gave up 1 base, with 10 bases separating them. CDR3 length: 14 amino acids. CDR3 sequence (DNA): TGTGCCAGCAGCAACAGGGATGGCACAGATACGCAGTATTTT. It translates to CASSNRDGTDTQYF.

The chain uses TRBV7-2 and TRBJ1-1; D ambiguous. V lost 1 base to trimming and J lost 0 bases, with 9 bases between them. The CDR3 spans 15 residues. The germline V gene encodes CDR1 SGHTA and CDR2 FQGNSA. The CDR3 DNA reads TGTGCCAGCAGCTTAGTGGGAGGCCTGAACACTGAAGCTTTCTTT. Amino acids: CASSLVGGLNTEAFF.

The CDR3 here is CATSDTDRMETQYF. The CDR3 bases are TGTGCCACCAGTGACACGGACAGGATGGAGACCCAGTACTTC. V and J are TRBV24-1 and TRBJ2-5; 7 bases are a match to TRBD1. The CDR3 is 14 residues long. Trimming took 4 bases from V and 5 from J; bases not matched to a gene: 6. Germline V gene data show CDR1 as KGHDR and CDR2 as SFDVKD.

The chain employs TRBV12-3 or TRBV12-4 and TRBJ2-3, with a weak D call TRBD2 (6 bases). With 2 bases removed from V and 11 bases from J, the gap between germline ends came to 8 bases. The CDR3 is made up of 11 amino acids. CDR3 sequence: CASSLSGEQYF. The DNA of the CDR3 is TGTGCCAGCAGTTTATCGGGGGAGCAGTATTTT.

About this clone itself: The same CDR3 can be traced to other DNA sequences in this sample. CDR3 sequence reads: CASSSTGFYEQYF. The CDR3 DNA reads as TGTGCCAGCAGCTCCACAGGGTTCTACGAGCAGTACTTC. The chain is built from TRBV7-9 and TRBJ2-7; D perhaps matches TRBD1 (6 bases). CDR3 length equals 13 residues. Trimming stripped 4 bases from V and 3 bases from J, with 10 bases between. CDR1 is SEHNR, CDR2 FQNEAQ, per germline (reference sequence).

This clone was counted between two and nine times. The chain combines TRBV18 with TRBJ1-5, with D tentatively TRBD1 (5 bases). Deletions cut 2 bases from V and 5 bases from J, with 10 bases between. The germline gives CDR1 KGHSH, CDR2 LQKENI. This CDR3 is built from 14 residues. This CDR3 is CASSPTGDYQPQHF. The DNA for the CDR3 is TGTGCCAGCTCACCAACGGGGGACTATCAGCCCCAGCATTTT.

V and J are TRBV5-1 and TRBJ2-1, with TRBD2 matching 10 bases. The CDR3 loop spans 15 amino acids. The J segment lost 5 bases and the V segment lost 2 bases, leaving 4 bases of the junction unmatched. CDR1 and CDR2 from the germline V gene are SGHRS and YFSETQ. CDR3 nucleotide sequence: TGCGCCAGCAGCTTAGCGGGAGGGCCGGACAATGAGCAGTTCTTC. Its protein product is CASSLAGGPDNEQFF.